These 27 T cell receptor beta chains share one sample of origin, sequenced in a study of post-analysis software for immune sequencing data. Prepared TCR beta cDNA libraries contained unique molecular identifiers. From the PCR reads, TCRdb called clonotypes with MiXCR, one entry per CDR3 protein. The sample includes more than 500,000 distinct CDR3 sequences, around a third seen only once; the top ten take 4.5% to 7.5%. General study results and limits: Patients showed TRBV5-6, TRBV5-1 and TRBV20-1 among 4 or 5 TRBV segments more frequent than in controls.

The antigens for these receptors are not known. The sample consisted of blood. These receptors were obtained from a girl aged 2 to 17 with multiple sclerosis.

CDR3 protein: CASGSTSGEDTQYF. The CDR3 DNA follows: TGTGCCAGCGGCTCAACTAGCGGGGAAGATACGCAGTATTTT. V usage is TRBV3-1 and J usage is TRBJ2-3, with 10 nucleotides matching TRBD2. The CDR3 extends over 14 amino acids. Germline values: CDR1 LGHDT, CDR2 YNNKEL (reference sequence). Trimming at V came to 8 bases and at J to 5 bases, leaving 7 bases not matched to a gene.

The chain uses TRBV5-8 and TRBJ2-5; 7 bases map to TRBD1. Germline lookup yields CDR1 SGHTS and CDR2 YDEGEE. The CDR3 is 16 amino acids. V shed 4 bases and J 11 bases; nucleotides not matched to a gene: 20. CDR3 residues: CASSPLNRDRGYKQYF. Written as DNA, the CDR3 is TGTGCCAGCAGCCCACTAAACCGGGACAGAGGCTACAAGCAGTACTTC.

The CDR3 region has the DNA TGTGCCAGCAGTGGGACCGTCCAAACTAACATTCAGTACTTC. Encoded protein: CASSGTVQTNIQYF. The chain uses TRBV28 and TRBJ2-4; either TRBD1 or TRBD2 may fit D (5 bases each). The germline CDR1 and CDR2 sequences are MDHEN and SYDVKM. CDR3 size: 14 residues. V gave up 5 bases and J gave up 7 bases, with 15 bases separating them.

The genes are TRBV29-1 and TRBJ2-5; 7 positions agree with TRBD1. Germline V CDR1 and CDR2: SQVTM, ANQGSEA. V shed 3 bases and J 7 bases; nucleotides not matched to a gene: 14. The CDR3 consists of 15 residues. CDR3: CSVDPTGTKGGTQYF. The CDR3 DNA is TGCAGCGTTGACCCGACAGGGACGAAAGGGGGGACCCAGTACTTC. The whole variable domain, filled in from reference TRBV29-1 and TRBJ2-5, reads SAVISQKPSRDICQRGTSLTIQCQVDSQVTMMFWYRQQPGQSLTLIATANQGSEATYESGFVIDKFPISRPNLTFSTLTVSNMSPEDSSIYLCSVDPTGTKGGTQYFGPGTRLLVL.

This clonotype has only a few counts. This chain joins TRBV7-2 and TRBJ2-7; no definite D call. The CDR3 is 15 amino acids. V dropped 5 bases and J dropped 0 bases, with 14 bases sitting between them. CDR1 and CDR2 from the germline V gene are SGHTA and FQGNSA. The CDR3: CASSPAGRSSYEQYF. CDR3 coding DNA: TGTGCCAGCAGCCCCGCCGGCAGGAGCTCCTACGAGCAGTACTTC.

This clonotype has just a few counts. This chain connects TRBV27 to TRBJ2-1, with 9 bases identical to TRBD2. CDR1 and CDR2 (germline): MNHEY, SMNVEV (reference sequence). This CDR3 has 17 residues. The junction had 14 bases not matched to a gene; V was cut back by 4 bases and J by 7 bases. The CDR3 loop is CASSSLLASGVRNEQFF. DNA for the CDR3: TGTGCCAGCAGTTCTCTTTTGGCTAGCGGGGTTCGGAATGAGCAGTTCTTC.

This clonotype has just one count. The chain links TRBV12-3 or TRBV12-4 to TRBJ2-4; possibly TRBD1 for D (6 bases). CDR3 length: 16 residues. The V end was cut by 5 bases, the J end by 5 bases, with 19 bases between. CDR3 DNA sequence: TGTGCCAGCAGTACGACAATGACAGGAGTGGAAAACATTCAGTACTTC. This translates into CASSTTMTGVENIQYF.

This chain connects TRBV9 to TRBJ1-1; D perhaps matches TRBD1 (6 bases). This CDR3 region has 14 residues. Germline V gives CDR1 SGDLS, CDR2 YYNGEE. V dropped 0 bases and J dropped 4 bases, with 10 bases sitting between them. CDR3 in amino acids: CASSVGRGATEAFF. As DNA, the CDR3 is TGTGCCAGCAGCGTAGGTAGGGGGGCCACTGAAGCTTTCTTT.

The chain uses TRBV5-6 and TRBJ2-5; 13 positions agree with TRBD2. This CDR3 region has 16 residues. With V trimmed by 3 bases and J by 8 bases, 10 bases remained unmatched. Germline-derived CDR1 and CDR2 are SGHDT and YYEEEE. CDR3 region: CASSSQRLAGGPTQYF. CDR3 DNA sequence: TGTGCCAGCAGCTCGCAAAGACTAGCGGGGGGCCCAACCCAGTACTTC.

This sequence joins TRBV15 and TRBJ1-2, with TRBD1 identical over 7 bases. Trimming took 1 base from V and 5 from J; bases not matched to a gene: 4. CDR1 LNHNV and CDR2 YYDKDF come from the germline V gene (reference sequence). This CDR3 contains 14 residues. CDR3 amino acids: CATSRGQGEYGYTF. The CDR3, as DNA: TGTGCCACCAGCAGAGGACAGGGAGAGTATGGCTACACCTTC. Full variable domain (rest looked up from reference TRBV15 and TRBJ1-2): DAMVIQNPRYQVTQFGKPVTLSCSQTLNHNVMYWYQQKSSQAPKLLFHYYDKDFNNEADTPDNFQSRRPNTSFCFLDIRSPGLGDTAMYLCATSRGQGEYGYTFGSGTRLTVV.

This clonotype appeared a single time. This sequence may be a read error, since a much larger clone differs from it by one base. CDR3 sequence: CASLVTGPSSSNEQFF. The DNA of the CDR3 is TGTGCCAGCCTGGTTACTGGCCCTAGCTCCTCCAATGAGCAGTTCTTC. The chain joins TRBV6-4 to TRBJ2-1, with D tentatively TRBD2 (5 bases). Germline-derived CDR1 and CDR2 are MRHNA and SNTAGT. This CDR3 has 16 amino acids.

This clonotype was counted only a few times. The CDR3 region is CASSPVGGKDTQYF. As DNA, the CDR3 is TGTGCCAGCAGCCCTGTGGGGGGTAAAGATACGCAGTATTTT. The V call is TRBV5-4, the J call TRBJ2-3; the D gene is possibly TRBD2 (6 bases). Germline V gene lookup returns CDR1 SGHNT and CDR2 YYREEE (reference sequence). V was shortened by 4 bases and J by 5 bases, with 14 bases between the two germline ends. The CDR3 covers 14 residues.

This clonotype was detected only a few times. For the CDR3, the DNA is TGTGCCAGCAGCCCTAGGGTACGGGGAGGGGAGACCCAGTACTTC. The encoded protein is CASSPRVRGGETQYF. The V and J genes are TRBV7-2 and TRBJ2-5, with 7 bases lining up with TRBD2. V was clipped by 5 bases and J by 5 bases; unmatched bases: 11. CDR1 and CDR2 (germline): SGHTA, FQGNSA. The CDR3 has 15 amino acids.

This chain uses TRBV7-2 with TRBJ2-1; 12 bases fit TRBD2. V was pared by 1 base and J by 0 bases, with 4 bases of the junction left unmatched. The CDR3 has 18 residues. Germline-derived CDR1 and CDR2 are SGHTA and FQGNSA. This chain's CDR3 is CASSLGLAGVGSYNEQFF. In nucleotides, the CDR3 is TGTGCCAGCAGCTTAGGACTAGCGGGGGTGGGCTCCTACAATGAGCAGTTCTTC.

This clonotype was seen a handful of times. The chain has TRBV5-1 and TRBJ2-7, with unresolved D. V was cut by 4 bases and J by 1 base, with 9 bases left in between. The CDR3 is 13 amino acids. Germline V gives CDR1 SGHRS, CDR2 YFSETQ. CDR3 nucleotides: TGCGCCAGCAGCCAAATCACTTCCTACGAGCAGTACTTC. This sequence encodes CASSQITSYEQYF. The full variable domain, with the rest looked up from reference TRBV5-1 and TRBJ2-7, is KAGVTQTPRYLIKTRGQQVTLSCSPISGHRSVSWYQQTPGQGLQFLFEYFSETQRNKGNFPGRFSGRQFSNSRSEMNVSTLELGDSALYLCASSQITSYEQYFGPGTRLTVT.

In this sample, this clonotype turned up once. This may arise from a read error, as a much more abundant clone is one base away. V and J are TRBV20-1 and TRBJ2-7; a weak D match, TRBD2 (6 bases). Germline-derived CDR1 and CDR2 are DFQATT and SNEGSKA (reference sequence). This CDR3 has 14 residues. Trimming pared 6 bases from V and 7 bases from J, leaving 22 bases between. DNA of the CDR3: TGCAGTGCCCCCGTCCCCGGGAGAGACAATGAGCAGTACTTC. It encodes CSAPVPGRDNEQYF.

The chain uses TRBV6-1 and TRBJ2-7, with D perhaps assigned TRBD1 or TRBD2 (5 bases each). In germline, CDR1 is MNHNS, CDR2 SASEGT. V was pared by 9 bases and J by 0 bases, with 18 bases between. CDR3 length: 15 residues. As DNA, the CDR3 is TGTGCCAGATTGTGGGGGACCAGGAGCTCCTACGAGCAGTACTTC. This sequence encodes CARLWGTRSSYEQYF.

This chain joins TRBV6-5 and TRBJ1-1; D is uncertain. This CDR3 has 15 amino acids. Germline CDR1 and CDR2: MNHEY and SVGAGI. V lost 0 bases and J 8 bases, leaving 16 bases between the germline ends. CDR3: CASSYSSSSGREAFF. In nucleotides, the CDR3 is TGTGCCAGCAGTTACTCGAGTAGTAGTGGCAGAGAAGCTTTCTTT.

This clonotype has more than one count but fewer than ten. The rearrangement uses TRBV5-1 and TRBJ2-1; 11 bases map to TRBD2. The CDR3 is 15 residues long. Trimming cost V 4 bases and J 5 bases; bases outside gene matches: 5. Germline CDR1 reads SGHRS; CDR2 reads YFSETQ. CDR3 sequence: CASSTGGLADNEQFF. In nucleotides, the CDR3 is TGCGCCAGCAGCACCGGGGGACTAGCGGACAATGAGCAGTTCTTC.

This clonotype was observed a handful of times. The rearrangement uses TRBV20-1 and TRBJ2-3, with D tentatively TRBD2 (5 bases). The ends were cut back, 3 bases at V and 4 bases at J, with 11 bases in the middle. This CDR3 is 13 amino acids long. The V gene's germline CDR1 is DFQATT and CDR2 SNEGSKA (reference sequence). CDR3 DNA: TGCAGTGCTAGGGAACGGGGAGCAGATACGCAGTATTTT. It codes for CSARERGADTQYF.

This clonotype showed up just a few times. This may arise from a read error, as a much more abundant clone is one base away. The chain carries TRBV6-1 and TRBJ2-7, with TRBD2 as a possible D gene (6 bases). Trimming stripped 1 base from V and 0 bases from J, with 10 bases between. This CDR3 comprises 15 residues. Per the germline V gene, CDR1 is MNHNS and CDR2 is SASEGT. CDR3 nucleotide sequence: TGTGCCAGCAGTGAAGGTGGAGGGGTCTCCTACGAGCAGTACTTC. This codes for CASSEGGGVSYEQYF.

This clonotype was seen just once. The chain has TRBV20-1 and TRBJ1-1; no clear D gene. Germline V gene data show CDR1 as DFQATT and CDR2 as SNEGSKA (reference sequence). V dropped 5 bases and J dropped 11 bases, with 18 bases sitting between them. The CDR3 is made up of 12 amino acids. The CDR3 region has the DNA TGCAGTGCTCCCTTCCAGCAGCCGCAGGCTTTCTTT. This gives the protein CSAPFQQPQAFF.

Concerning this clonotype: It may be a read error: a sequence one base away is much more abundant. The chain recombines TRBV5-1 with TRBJ2-3, with TRBD1 matching 7 bases. This CDR3 region has 14 residues. The germline V gene encodes CDR1 SGHRS and CDR2 YFSETQ. With 4 bases clipped from V and 0 bases from J, the junction kept 2 bases outside the gene matches. CDR3 protein: CASSMGQSTDTQYF. CDR3 bases: TGCGCCAGCAGCATGGGACAGAGCACAGATACGCAGTATTTT.

The V call is TRBV15, the J call TRBJ2-5, with 7 bases identical to TRBD1. This CDR3 region has 14 residues. Losses at the gene ends were 3 bases for V and 5 bases for J; bases not matched to a gene: 6. Per the germline V gene, CDR1 is LNHNV and CDR2 is YYDKDF (reference sequence). The CDR3 sequence is CATSSGTADETQYF. Here the CDR3 DNA reads TGTGCCACCAGCAGTGGGACAGCGGATGAGACCCAGTACTTC.

V gene TRBV5-6 combines with J gene TRBJ2-5, with D perhaps TRBD1 (6 bases). V was pared by 0 bases and J by 4 bases, with 10 bases between. Looked up from germline, CDR1 is SGHDT and CDR2 is YYEEEE. The CDR3 is made up of 14 amino acids. The CDR3 loop reads CASSLEQGTETQYF. The CDR3 DNA reads TGTGCCAGCAGCTTGGAACAGGGTACAGAGACCCAGTACTTC.

This clonotype has a handful of counts. This sequence joins TRBV4-2 and TRBJ2-5; possible D gene TRBD2, 5 bases. Germline V gene data show CDR1 as LGHNA and CDR2 as YNFKEQ. This CDR3 region has 16 residues. V lost 1 base and J 2 bases, leaving 14 bases between the germline ends. The CDR3, as DNA: TGTGCCAGCAGCCAAGTGACGGGAACCACGCAAGAGACCCAGTACTTC. Its translation: CASSQVTGTTQETQYF.

This clonotype has a count of ten or more. The V call is TRBV7-2, the J call TRBJ2-3, with D unresolved. Per the germline V gene, CDR1 is SGHTA and CDR2 is FQGNSA. V was clipped by 0 bases and J by 3 bases, with 7 bases between them. CDR3 length: 14 residues. The CDR3 is CASSLAHPTDTQYF. CDR3 sequence (DNA): TGTGCCAGCAGCTTAGCTCACCCGACAGATACGCAGTATTTT.